This T cell receptor (beta chain) was documented in a study of T cell repertoires in cytomegalovirus infection. Turning to the study itself: Indications of both CMV infection and matching HLA type were provided by public TCR beta signatures.

One entry per CDR3 protein results from TCRdb running MiXCR on the reads. The sample lists 40,000 to 55,000 distinct CDR3 sequences, about a fifth occurring once. V lost 1 base, J lost 1 base, and 7 bases lay in between. Looked up from germline, CDR1 is MNHNS and CDR2 is SASEGT. The length of the CDR3 is 15 residues. With regard to this clonotype: What it binds is not known.

Overall study findings and caveats: Clonotype analysis showed dominance of the ex vivo response by HLA-C-restricted CMV-specific TCR beta clonotypes.

The J gene is TRBJ2-2, the V gene TRBV6-1; D unclear. This sample comprised CD8+ T cells from cultured PBMCs, obtained from culture after CMV antigen stimulation. The sequence came from a human donor in good health (CMV status not recorded). Some clones in this sample may be carry-over from other donors' samples. The CDR3 sequence: CASSEGAGNTGELFF. The CDR3 coding sequence is TGTGCCAGCAGTGAAGGAGCAGGGAACACCGGGGAGCTGTTTTTT.